The 32 T cell receptor beta chains in this list originate from one sample, sequenced in a study of blood T cell repertoires in COVID-19. Sequencing was performed with immunoSEQ multiplex PCR; in TCRdb, only in-frame clones are kept and a portion is missing. The data show approximately 440,000 clones, less than 95% seen once. The material sequenced was PBMCs or T cells enriched from blood (not recorded which). The receptor source for this set is a man between 18 and 29 years old who had recovered from COVID-19.

The genes are TRBV2 and TRBJ2-5; 8 bases agree with TRBD2. V lost 4 bases to trimming and J lost 7 bases; unmatched junction nucleotides: 2. Germline values: CDR1 SNHLY, CDR2 FYNNEI. The length of the CDR3 is 12 residues. The CDR3: CASSALAGTQYF. CDR3 DNA: TGTGCCAGCAGTGCCCTAGCGGGGACCCAGTACTTC.

The rearrangement joins TRBV6-1 to TRBJ1-5; D might be TRBD1 (6 bases). CDR3 length: 14 amino acids. Germline-derived CDR1 and CDR2 are MNHNS and SASEGT. Trimming removed 2 bases from V and 6 bases from J, with 11 bases in between. CDR3 bases: TGTGCCAGCAGTGAAACAACAGGGACTCAGCCCCAGCATTTT. This gives the protein CASSETTGTQPQHF.

This chain connects TRBV28 to TRBJ2-1; maybe TRBD2 (5 bases). CDR1 and CDR2 from the germline V gene are MDHEN and SYDVKM. The CDR3 runs to 13 residues. V lost 6 bases to trimming and J lost 1 base, with 7 bases between them. The CDR3 spells CASSPGSYNEQFF. The CDR3 coding sequence is TGTGCCAGCAGCCCGGGGTCCTACAATGAGCAGTTCTTC.

This rearrangement joins TRBV7-6 to TRBJ1-4; D gene uncertain. This CDR3 is built from 15 residues. Germline CDR1 is SGHVS and CDR2 is FNYEAQ. Trimming pared 5 bases from V and 3 bases from J, leaving 13 bases between. The CDR3 here is CASSPSGLANEKLFF. For the CDR3, the DNA is TGTGCCAGCAGCCCGAGCGGGTTGGCTAATGAAAAACTGTTTTTT.

The sample holds a few counts of this clone. This specimen includes other DNA sequences encoding the same CDR3. V is TRBV18 and J is TRBJ1-1; D remains unclear. CDR1 is KGHSH and CDR2 is LQKENI in the germline V gene. V dropped 2 bases and J dropped 0 bases, with 4 bases sitting between them. The CDR3 runs to 13 residues. The CDR3, as DNA: TGTGCCAGCTCACCAGACATGAACACTGAAGCTTTCTTT. Amino acids: CASSPDMNTEAFF.

This chain connects TRBV6-6 to TRBJ1-1; D may be TRBD1 (5 bases). The CDR3 consists of 12 residues. CDR1 and CDR2 (germline): MNHNY, SVGAGI (reference sequence). V was pared by 7 bases and J by 11 bases, with 17 bases between. CDR3 in amino acids: CASMDIGQGAFF. Written as DNA, the CDR3 is TGTGCCAGCATGGATATCGGACAAGGCGCTTTCTTT.

The gene calls are TRBV5-8 and TRBJ1-5; D call uncertain. The CDR3 covers 16 residues. The V end was cut by 6 bases, the J end by 5 bases, with 21 bases between. CDR1 SGHTS and CDR2 YDEGEE come from the germline V gene. CDR3 in DNA: TGTGCCAGCACCCCCCAAGGAGTGGCAGCTTATCAGCCCCAGCATTTT. Protein product: CASTPQGVAAYQPQHF.

The chain has TRBV7-2 and TRBJ2-3; D is unresolved. Germline CDR1 and CDR2: SGHTA and FQGNSA. V was cut by 5 bases and J by 4 bases, with 13 bases left in between. The CDR3 sequence is 14 residues long. CDR3 region: CASSTATLADTQYF. The DNA of the CDR3 is TGTGCCAGCAGCACCGCGACTTTAGCAGATACGCAGTATTTT.

The chain couples TRBV7-3 to TRBJ1-1; D is uncertain. Germline CDR1 is SGHTA and CDR2 is FQGTGA. V was clipped by 8 bases and J by 3 bases, with 19 bases between them. This CDR3 contains 15 residues. CDR3 in DNA: TGTGCCAGCCATGGTCCGAGGAGGGATGACACTGAAGCTTTCTTT. It codes for CASHGPRRDDTEAFF.

V is TRBV11-1 and J is TRBJ2-1; 7 bases are a match to TRBD1. CDR3 length equals 15 residues. Looked up from germline, CDR1 is SGHAT and CDR2 is FQDESV (reference sequence). Germline trimming cut 5 bases from V and 10 bases from J; bases unmatched to any gene: 14. The CDR3 loop is CASSNRQGRFPEQFF. The CDR3 DNA is TGTGCCAGCAGCAATCGACAGGGACGTTTTCCCGAGCAGTTCTTC.

The genes are TRBV3-1 (or the pseudogene TRBV3-2) and TRBJ2-1; possibly TRBD2 for D (5 bases). The CDR3 has 13 residues. The germline gives CDR1 LGHDT, CDR2 YNNKEL (reference sequence). V was shortened by 5 bases and J by 5 bases, with 10 bases between the two germline ends. The CDR3 DNA sequence: TGTGCCAGCAGCGGACTCGCACACAATGAGCAGTTCTTC. This encodes CASSGLAHNEQFF.

The V call is TRBV6-5, the J call TRBJ1-4; no clear D. The CDR3 spans 16 residues. CDR1 is MNHEY and CDR2 is SVGAGI in the germline V gene. V gave up 3 bases and J gave up 4 bases, with 15 bases separating them. The DNA of the CDR3 is TGTGCCAGCAGTTATACGTCGACCGACTTTAATGAAAAACTGTTTTTT. This translates into CASSYTSTDFNEKLFF.

This sequence joins TRBV5-1 and TRBJ1-2, with 7 nucleotides matching TRBD1. The CDR3 has 15 residues. Germline V lookup: CDR1 SGHRS, CDR2 YFSETQ. V lost 0 bases to trimming and J lost 13 bases; unmatched junction nucleotides: 15. CDR3 protein: CASSLVSDRDVVATF. DNA for the CDR3: TGCGCCAGCAGCTTGGTCTCCGACAGGGATGTGGTCGCCACCTTC.

This chain links TRBV28 with TRBJ1-6; D unresolved. The CDR3 extends over 15 amino acids. Trimming took 2 bases from V and 7 from J, leaving 12 bases between them. Germline V CDR1 and CDR2: MDHEN, SYDVKM. CDR3 nucleotide sequence: TGTGCCAGCAGTTTAATCATAGCCTTGAATTCACCCCTCCACTTT. Its translation: CASSLIIALNSPLHF.

V usage is TRBV3-1 (or the pseudogene TRBV3-2) and J usage is TRBJ1-4, with D perhaps matching TRBD1 (5 bases). The CDR3 spans 15 residues. Per germline, CDR1 LGHDT and CDR2 YNNKEL (reference sequence). The ends were cut back, 6 bases at V and 7 bases at J, with 18 bases in the middle. The CDR3 spells CASRGGGGFGEKLFF. DNA of the CDR3: TGTGCCAGCAGGGGCGGTGGGGGGTTTGGTGAAAAACTGTTTTTT.

The chain carries TRBV28 and TRBJ2-2; the D gene is possibly TRBD1 (7 bases). Trimming took off 7 bases at V and 6 bases at J, with 21 bases between the two ends. Germline V gene data show CDR1 as MDHEN and CDR2 as SYDVKM. CDR3 size: 16 residues. CDR3 nucleotides: TGTGCCAGCAACCCTATTCCGAGGAGGGGGCCCGGGGAGCTGTTTTTT. Residues: CASNPIPRRGPGELFF.

This clone was seen just once. The V call is TRBV29-1, the J call TRBJ1-1, with D hard to call. Germline V gene data show CDR1 as SQVTM and CDR2 as ANQGSEA. The length of the CDR3 is 12 residues. Trimming removed 6 bases at V and 5 bases at J, with 13 bases between. This CDR3 reads CSVAARGTEAFF. The CDR3, as DNA: TGCAGCGTGGCCGCGAGAGGGACTGAAGCTTTCTTT. The full variable domain, its missing parts supplied by reference TRBV29-1 and TRBJ1-1, is SAVISQKPSRDICQRGTSLTIQCQVDSQVTMMFWYRQQPGQSLTLIATANQGSEATYESGFVIDKFPISRPNLTFSTLTVSNMSPEDSSIYLCSVAARGTEAFFGQGTRLTVV.

This chain's CDR3 is CASSISAGPYEQYF. The CDR3 nucleotides read TGTGCCAGTAGTATATCCGCGGGCCCCTACGAGCAGTACTTC. V is TRBV19 and J is TRBJ2-7; D is possibly TRBD2 (5 bases). CDR1 is LNHDA, CDR2 SQIVND, per germline (reference sequence). V lost 2 bases and J 2 bases, leaving 10 bases between the germline ends. There are 14 residues in the CDR3.

This chain links TRBV18 with TRBJ2-2; no firm D call. CDR1 and CDR2 from the germline V gene are KGHSH and LQKENI. The CDR3 loop spans 13 amino acids. V lost 7 bases, J lost 2 bases, and 8 bases lay in between. The CDR3 DNA sequence: TGTGCCAGCTATCTGAGTAACACCGGGGAGCTGTTTTTT. Residues: CASYLSNTGELFF.

The rearrangement links TRBV7-3 to TRBJ2-1; D remains unclear. V lost 5 bases and J 2 bases, leaving 7 bases between the germline ends. The CDR3 totals 13 residues. Germline values: CDR1 SGHTA, CDR2 FQGTGA. Written as DNA, the CDR3 is TGTGCCAGCAGCCAGTTGCCCTACAATGAGCAGTTCTTC. This encodes CASSQLPYNEQFF.

In the case of this clone: Different DNA sequences within this sample yield the same CDR3. This chain connects TRBV2 to TRBJ1-5; no reliable D call. The CDR3 runs 12 residues. Between the trimmed V and J ends, which lost 5 bases and 3 bases, there was a span of 5 bases. Germline lookup yields CDR1 SNHLY and CDR2 FYNNEI. DNA of the CDR3: TGTGCCAGCAGTTCCCTCAATCAGCCCCAGCATTTT. Translated: CASSSLNQPQHF.

The V call is TRBV28, the J call TRBJ2-2; 7 bases fit TRBD1. V shed 1 base and J 1 base; nucleotides not matched to a gene: 6. The CDR3 totals 17 residues. Germline V gene lookup returns CDR1 MDHEN and CDR2 SYDVKM. DNA for the CDR3: TGTGCCAGCAGTTTATCAACAGGGGTTGGGAACACCGGGGAGCTGTTTTTT. Translated, it gives CASSLSTGVGNTGELFF.

The chain is built from TRBV10-3 and TRBJ2-1; TRBD2 aligns across 8 bases. The germline V gene has CDR1 ENHRY and CDR2 SYGVKD. The CDR3 covers 15 residues. V lost 2 bases, J lost 0 bases, and 0 bases stayed unmatched. DNA of the CDR3: TGTGCCATCAGTGAGGCGGGAGGCTCCTACAATGAGCAGTTCTTC. The encoded protein is CAISEAGGSYNEQFF.

The V and J genes are TRBV2 and TRBJ1-3; TRBD1 is a possible D gene (6 bases). The CDR3 totals 14 residues. Between the trimmed V and J ends, which lost 8 bases and 2 bases, there was a span of 13 bases. Germline V gene sequence: CDR1 SNHLY, CDR2 FYNNEI. The chain's CDR3 is CASHGRGTGNTIYF. CDR3 bases: TGTGCCAGCCACGGGAGGGGGACTGGAAACACCATATATTTT.

The chain uses TRBV28 and TRBJ2-7, with TRBD1 matching 8 bases. The CDR3 covers 14 residues. Germline V gives CDR1 MDHEN, CDR2 SYDVKM. The J segment lost 1 base and the V segment lost 3 bases, leaving 2 bases of the junction unmatched. CDR3 DNA: TGTGCCAGCAGTTTCACAGGGGGTTCCTACGAGCAGTACTTC. It specifies CASSFTGGSYEQYF.

The V and J genes are TRBV5-1 and TRBJ2-7, with 9 nucleotides matching TRBD1. Unmatched junction bases numbered 5, after V lost 5 bases and J lost 2 bases. The CDR3 is made up of 14 amino acids. Germline values: CDR1 SGHRS, CDR2 YFSETQ. This CDR3 is CASSSDRGPYEQYF. Written as DNA, the CDR3 is TGCGCCAGCAGTTCGGACAGGGGCCCCTACGAGCAGTACTTC. The variable domain in full, with the rest retrieved from reference TRBV5-1 and TRBJ2-7, is KAGVTQTPRYLIKTRGQQVTLSCSPISGHRSVSWYQQTPGQGLQFLFEYFSETQRNKGNFPGRFSGRQFSNSRSEMNVSTLELGDSALYLCASSSDRGPYEQYFGPGTRLTVT.

The chain employs TRBV28 and TRBJ2-3, with 7 positions matching TRBD2. The CDR3 covers 15 residues. V lost 6 bases to trimming and J lost 2 bases; unmatched junction nucleotides: 8. Germline values: CDR1 MDHEN, CDR2 SYDVKM. CDR3 in DNA: TGTGCCAGCAGAGGAGGCGGGAGCTCCACAGATACGCAGTATTTT. Translation: CASRGGGSSTDTQYF. The full variable domain, rest sourced from reference TRBV28 and TRBJ2-3, is DVKVTQSSRYLVKRTGEKVFLECVQDMDHENMFWYRQDPGLGLRLIYFSYDVKMKEKGDIPEGYSVSREKKERFSLILESASTNQTSMYLCASRGGGSSTDTQYFGPGTRLTVL.

The chain combines TRBV6-1 with TRBJ1-2; the D is unclear. CDR1 is MNHNS and CDR2 is SASEGT in the germline V gene. The CDR3 runs to 15 residues. With 2 bases removed from V and 0 bases from J, the gap between germline ends came to 10 bases. For the CDR3, the DNA is TGTGCCAGCAGTGAAAGTCTAGAAACTAACTATGGCTACACCTTC. Its translation: CASSESLETNYGYTF.

The V and J genes are TRBV6-2 or TRBV6-3 and TRBJ1-2; 11 bases match TRBD1. CDR1 MNHEY and CDR2 SVGEGT come from the germline V gene. V shed 2 bases and J 5 bases; nucleotides not matched to a gene: 1. The length of the CDR3 is 14 residues. CDR3 residues: CASSYGQGAYGYTF. Written as DNA, the CDR3 is TGTGCCAGCAGTTACGGACAGGGGGCTTATGGCTACACCTTC.

This chain uses TRBV9 with TRBJ1-1; maybe TRBD1 (6 bases). CDR1 and CDR2 (germline): SGDLS, YYNGEE. CDR3 length equals 13 residues. Deletions cut 4 bases from V and 1 base from J, with 8 bases between. In DNA, the CDR3 is TGTGCCAGCAGCTTACAGGGGAACACTGAAGCTTTCTTT. The encoded protein is CASSLQGNTEAFF.

This clone occurred once. The chain employs TRBV3-1 (or the pseudogene TRBV3-2) and TRBJ1-3; tentatively, D is TRBD1 (6 bases). The CDR3 sequence is 14 residues long. V lost 4 bases and J 4 bases, leaving 11 bases between the germline ends. Germline assignment: CDR1 LGHDT and CDR2 YNNKEL (reference sequence). The CDR3 sequence: CASSPGTRGNTIYF. The CDR3 DNA reads as TGTGCCAGCAGCCCAGGGACAAGGGGAAACACCATATATTTT.

The V gene is TRBV30, the J gene TRBJ2-1; TRBD2 matches at 7 bases. V was pared by 8 bases and J by 1 base, with 5 bases of the junction left unmatched. The CDR3 covers 13 residues. CDR1 and CDR2 (germline): GTSNPN, SVGIG (reference sequence). The CDR3 DNA reads as TGTGCCGGAGCAGCGGGGTCCTACAATGAGCAGTTCTTC. This translates into CAGAAGSYNEQFF.